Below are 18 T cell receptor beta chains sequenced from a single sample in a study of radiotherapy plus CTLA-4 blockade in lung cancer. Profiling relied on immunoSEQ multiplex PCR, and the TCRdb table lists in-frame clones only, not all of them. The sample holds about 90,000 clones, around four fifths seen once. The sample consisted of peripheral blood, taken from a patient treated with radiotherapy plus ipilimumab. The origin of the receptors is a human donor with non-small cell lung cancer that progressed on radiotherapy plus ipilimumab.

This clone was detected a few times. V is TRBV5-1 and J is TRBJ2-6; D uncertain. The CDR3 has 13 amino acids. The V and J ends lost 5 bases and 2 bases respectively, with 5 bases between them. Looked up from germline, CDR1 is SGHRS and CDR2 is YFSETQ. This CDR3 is CASSEPGANVLTF. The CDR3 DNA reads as TGCGCCAGCAGTGAGCCTGGGGCCAACGTCCTGACTTTC. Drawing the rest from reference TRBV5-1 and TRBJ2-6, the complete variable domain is KAGVTQTPRYLIKTRGQQVTLSCSPISGHRSVSWYQQTPGQGLQFLFEYFSETQRNKGNFPGRFSGRQFSNSRSEMNVSTLELGDSALYLCASSEPGANVLTFGAGSRLTVL.

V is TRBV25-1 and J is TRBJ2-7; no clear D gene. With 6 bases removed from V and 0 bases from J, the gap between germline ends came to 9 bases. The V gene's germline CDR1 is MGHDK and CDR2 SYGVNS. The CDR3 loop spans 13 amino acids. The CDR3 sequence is CASRKGPSYEQYF. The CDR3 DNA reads TGTGCCAGCAGGAAGGGTCCCTCCTACGAGCAGTACTTC.

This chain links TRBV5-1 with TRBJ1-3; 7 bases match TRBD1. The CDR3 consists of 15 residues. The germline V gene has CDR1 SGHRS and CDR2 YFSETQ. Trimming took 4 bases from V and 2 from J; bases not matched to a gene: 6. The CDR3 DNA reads TGCGCCAGCAGCCACGGGCAGGGGGCTGGAAACACCATATATTTT. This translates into CASSHGQGAGNTIYF.

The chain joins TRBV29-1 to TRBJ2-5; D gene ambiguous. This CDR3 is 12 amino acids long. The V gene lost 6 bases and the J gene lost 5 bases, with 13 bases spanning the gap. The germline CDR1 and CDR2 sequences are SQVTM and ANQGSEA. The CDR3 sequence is CSVTLLGETQYF. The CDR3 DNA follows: TGCAGCGTGACCTTATTGGGGGAGACCCAGTACTTC.

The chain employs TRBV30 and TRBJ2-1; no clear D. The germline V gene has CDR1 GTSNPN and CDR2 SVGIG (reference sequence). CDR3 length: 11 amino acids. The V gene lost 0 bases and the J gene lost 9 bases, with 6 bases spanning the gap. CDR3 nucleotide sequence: TGTGCCTGGAGTGTTCTTGGTGAGCAGTTCTTC. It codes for CAWSVLGEQFF.

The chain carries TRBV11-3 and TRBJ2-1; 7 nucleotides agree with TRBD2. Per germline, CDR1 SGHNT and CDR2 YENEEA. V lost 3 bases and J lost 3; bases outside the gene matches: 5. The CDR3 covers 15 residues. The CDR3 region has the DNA TGTGCCAGCAGCTTTGCGGGAGAGGGCTACAATGAGCAGTTCTTC. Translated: CASSFAGEGYNEQFF.

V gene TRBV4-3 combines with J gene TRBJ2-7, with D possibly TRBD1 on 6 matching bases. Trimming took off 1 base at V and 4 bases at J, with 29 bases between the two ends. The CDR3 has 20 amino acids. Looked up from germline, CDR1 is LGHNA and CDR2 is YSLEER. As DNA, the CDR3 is TGCGCCAGCAGCCAAGTGTCGCGTAAGAACCACCCGGGACATCAATACGAGCAGTACTTC. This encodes CASSQVSRKNHPGHQYEQYF.

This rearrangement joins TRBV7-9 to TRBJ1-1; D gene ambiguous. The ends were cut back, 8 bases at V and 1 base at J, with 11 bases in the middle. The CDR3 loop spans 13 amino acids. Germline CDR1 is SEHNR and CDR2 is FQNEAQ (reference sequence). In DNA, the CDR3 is TGTGCCAGCCCCGGGTCTAGGAACACTGAAGCTTTCTTT. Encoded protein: CASPGSRNTEAFF.

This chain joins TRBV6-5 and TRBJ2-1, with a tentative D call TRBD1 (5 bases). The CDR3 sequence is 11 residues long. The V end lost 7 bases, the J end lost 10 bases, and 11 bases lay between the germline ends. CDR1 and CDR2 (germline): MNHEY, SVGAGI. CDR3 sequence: CASTGAGEQFF. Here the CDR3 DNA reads TGTGCCAGCACTGGGGCTGGAGAGCAGTTCTTC.

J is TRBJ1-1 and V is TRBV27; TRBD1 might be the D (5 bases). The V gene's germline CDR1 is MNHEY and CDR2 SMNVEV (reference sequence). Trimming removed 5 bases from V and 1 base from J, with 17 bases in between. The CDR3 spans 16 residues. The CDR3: CASSPLGQGGNTEAFF. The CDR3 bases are TGTGCCAGCAGTCCCTTAGGACAAGGAGGGAACACTGAAGCTTTCTTT.

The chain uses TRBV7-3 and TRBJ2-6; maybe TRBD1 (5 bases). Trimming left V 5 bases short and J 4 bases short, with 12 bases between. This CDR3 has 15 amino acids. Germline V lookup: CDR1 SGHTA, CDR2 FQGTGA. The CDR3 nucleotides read TGTGCCAGCAGCACCCCAGGGCCCGGGGCCAACGTCCTGACTTTC. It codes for CASSTPGPGANVLTF.

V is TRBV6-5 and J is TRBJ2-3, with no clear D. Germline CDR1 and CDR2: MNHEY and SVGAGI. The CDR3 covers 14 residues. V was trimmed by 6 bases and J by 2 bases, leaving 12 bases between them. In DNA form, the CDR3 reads TGTGCCAGCAGCCCCTACGTTCTCACAGATACGCAGTATTTT. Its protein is CASSPYVLTDTQYF.

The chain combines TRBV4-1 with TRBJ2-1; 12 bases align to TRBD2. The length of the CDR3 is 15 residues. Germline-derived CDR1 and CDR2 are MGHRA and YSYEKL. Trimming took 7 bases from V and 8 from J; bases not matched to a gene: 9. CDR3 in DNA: TGCGCCAGCACCAACGGACTAGCGGGAAATGATGAGCAGTTCTTC. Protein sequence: CASTNGLAGNDEQFF.

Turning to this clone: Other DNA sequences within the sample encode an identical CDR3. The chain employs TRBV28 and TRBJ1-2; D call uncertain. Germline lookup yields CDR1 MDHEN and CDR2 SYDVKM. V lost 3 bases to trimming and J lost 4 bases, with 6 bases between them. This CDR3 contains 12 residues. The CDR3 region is CASSFGSYGYTF. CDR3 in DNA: TGTGCCAGCAGTTTTGGTAGCTATGGCTACACCTTC.

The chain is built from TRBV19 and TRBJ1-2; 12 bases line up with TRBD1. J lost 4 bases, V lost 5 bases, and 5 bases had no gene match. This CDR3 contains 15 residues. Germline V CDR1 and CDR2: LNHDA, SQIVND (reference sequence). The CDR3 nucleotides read TGTGCCAGTAGTGATCCGGGACAGGGGGCCTATGGCTACACCTTC. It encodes CASSDPGQGAYGYTF.

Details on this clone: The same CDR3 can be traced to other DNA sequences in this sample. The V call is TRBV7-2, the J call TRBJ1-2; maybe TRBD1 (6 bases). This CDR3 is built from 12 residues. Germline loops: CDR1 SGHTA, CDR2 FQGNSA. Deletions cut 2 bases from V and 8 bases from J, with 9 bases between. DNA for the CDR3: TGTGCCAGCAGCTTATCGGGGGGCGGCTACACCTTC. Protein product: CASSLSGGGYTF.

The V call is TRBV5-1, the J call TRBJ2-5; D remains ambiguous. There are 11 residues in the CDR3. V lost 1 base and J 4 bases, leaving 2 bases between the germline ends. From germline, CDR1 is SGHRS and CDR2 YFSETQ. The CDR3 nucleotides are TGCGCCAGCAGCTTGTCAGAGACCCAGTACTTC. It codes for CASSLSETQYF.

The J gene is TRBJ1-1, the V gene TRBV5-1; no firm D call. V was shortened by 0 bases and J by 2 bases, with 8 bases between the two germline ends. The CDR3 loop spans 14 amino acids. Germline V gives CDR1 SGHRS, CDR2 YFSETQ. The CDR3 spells CASSLDSANTEAFF. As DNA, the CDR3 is TGCGCCAGCAGCTTGGATAGTGCTAACACTGAAGCTTTCTTT.